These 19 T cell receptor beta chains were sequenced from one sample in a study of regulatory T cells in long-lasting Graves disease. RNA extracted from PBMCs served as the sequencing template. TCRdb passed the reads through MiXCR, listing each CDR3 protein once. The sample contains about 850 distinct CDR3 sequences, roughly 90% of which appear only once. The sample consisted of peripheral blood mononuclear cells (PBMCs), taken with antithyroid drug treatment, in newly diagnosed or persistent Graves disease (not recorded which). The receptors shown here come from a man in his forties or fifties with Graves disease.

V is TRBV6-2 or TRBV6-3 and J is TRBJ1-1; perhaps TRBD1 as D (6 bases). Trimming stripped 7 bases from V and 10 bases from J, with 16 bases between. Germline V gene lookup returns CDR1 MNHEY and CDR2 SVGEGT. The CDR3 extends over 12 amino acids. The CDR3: CASIARGGLAFF. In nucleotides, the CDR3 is TGTGCCAGCATCGCCCGGGGGGGCTTAGCTTTCTTT.

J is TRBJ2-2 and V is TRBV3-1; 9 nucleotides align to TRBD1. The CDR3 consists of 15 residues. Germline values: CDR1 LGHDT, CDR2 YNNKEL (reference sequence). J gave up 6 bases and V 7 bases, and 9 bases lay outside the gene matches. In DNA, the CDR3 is TGTGCCAGCAAACCGGGACAGGGAGCTGCCGGGGAGCTGTTTTTT. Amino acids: CASKPGQGAAGELFF.

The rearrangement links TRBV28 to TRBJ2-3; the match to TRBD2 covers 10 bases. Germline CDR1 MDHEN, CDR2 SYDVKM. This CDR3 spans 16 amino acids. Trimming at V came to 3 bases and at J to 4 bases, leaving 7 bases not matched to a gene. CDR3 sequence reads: CASSLRLLAGADTQYF. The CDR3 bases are TGTGCCAGCAGTTTGCGACTTCTAGCGGGGGCAGATACGCAGTATTTT.

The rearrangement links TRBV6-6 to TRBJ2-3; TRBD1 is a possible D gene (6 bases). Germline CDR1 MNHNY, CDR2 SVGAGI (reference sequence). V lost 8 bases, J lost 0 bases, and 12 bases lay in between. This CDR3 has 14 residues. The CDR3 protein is CASARGLSTDTQYF. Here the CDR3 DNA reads TGTGCCAGCGCCAGGGGCCTGAGCACAGATACGCAGTATTTT.

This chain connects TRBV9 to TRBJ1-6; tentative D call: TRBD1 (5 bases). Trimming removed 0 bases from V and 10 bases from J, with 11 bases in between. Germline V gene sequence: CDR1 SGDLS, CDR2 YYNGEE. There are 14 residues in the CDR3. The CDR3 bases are TGTGCCAGCAGCGTAGGACAGACGGGATCACCCCTCCACTTT. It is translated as CASSVGQTGSPLHF.

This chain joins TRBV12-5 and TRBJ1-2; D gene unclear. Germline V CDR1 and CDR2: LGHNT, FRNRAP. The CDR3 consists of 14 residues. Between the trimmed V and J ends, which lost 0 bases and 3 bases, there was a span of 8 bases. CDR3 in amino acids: CASGLVPGYYGYTF. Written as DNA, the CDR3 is TGTGCTAGTGGTTTGGTACCTGGGTACTATGGCTACACCTTC.

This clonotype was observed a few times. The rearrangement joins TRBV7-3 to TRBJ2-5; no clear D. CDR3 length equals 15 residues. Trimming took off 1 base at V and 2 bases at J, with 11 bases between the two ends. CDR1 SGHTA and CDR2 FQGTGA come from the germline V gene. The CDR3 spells CASSLMGDGQETQYF. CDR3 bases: TGTGCCAGCAGCTTAATGGGTGACGGTCAAGAGACCCAGTACTTC.

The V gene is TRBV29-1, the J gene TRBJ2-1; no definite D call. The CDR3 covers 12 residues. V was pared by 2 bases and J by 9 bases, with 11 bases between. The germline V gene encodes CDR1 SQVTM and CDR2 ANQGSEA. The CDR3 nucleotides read TGCAGCGTTGAACCTCGTCGACGTGAGCAGTTCTTC. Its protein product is CSVEPRRREQFF.

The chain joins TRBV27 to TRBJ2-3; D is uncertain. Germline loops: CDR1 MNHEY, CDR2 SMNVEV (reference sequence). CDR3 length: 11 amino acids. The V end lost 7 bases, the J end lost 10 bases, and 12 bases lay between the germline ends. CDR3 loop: CASTVSRAQYF. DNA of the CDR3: TGTGCCAGCACTGTCAGCCGGGCGCAGTATTTT.

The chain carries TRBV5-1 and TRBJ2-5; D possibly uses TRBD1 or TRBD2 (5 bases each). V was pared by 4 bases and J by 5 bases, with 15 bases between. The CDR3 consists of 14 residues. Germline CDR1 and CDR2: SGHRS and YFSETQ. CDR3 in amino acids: CASSGGLYTETQYF. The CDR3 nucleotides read TGCGCCAGCAGCGGGGGTCTTTACACCGAGACCCAGTACTTC.

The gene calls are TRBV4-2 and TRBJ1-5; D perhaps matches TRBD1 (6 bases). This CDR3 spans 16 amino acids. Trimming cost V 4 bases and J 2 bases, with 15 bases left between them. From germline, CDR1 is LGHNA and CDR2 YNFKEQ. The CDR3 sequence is CASSLISGGGNQPQHF. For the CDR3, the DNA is TGTGCCAGCAGCCTTATATCGGGGGGCGGCAATCAGCCCCAGCATTTT.

The CDR3 sequence: CATSRDQAGRNEQFF. CDR3 DNA: TGTGCCACCAGCAGAGATCAGGCGGGAAGGAATGAGCAGTTCTTC. V is TRBV15 and J is TRBJ2-1; D is perhaps TRBD2 (6 bases). There are 15 residues in the CDR3. Per germline, CDR1 LNHNV and CDR2 YYDKDF (reference sequence). The germline V and J ends were trimmed by 0 bases and 7 bases, with 13 bases remaining between them.

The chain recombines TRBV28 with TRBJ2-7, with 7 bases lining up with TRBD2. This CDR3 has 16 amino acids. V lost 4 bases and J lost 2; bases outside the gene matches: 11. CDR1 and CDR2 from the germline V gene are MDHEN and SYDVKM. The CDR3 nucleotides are TGTGCCAGCAGTTCACCATTGGGACTATCAACCTACGAGCAGTACTTC. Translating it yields CASSSPLGLSTYEQYF. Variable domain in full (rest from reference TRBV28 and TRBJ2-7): DVKVTQSSRYLVKRTGEKVFLECVQDMDHENMFWYRQDPGLGLRLIYFSYDVKMKEKGDIPEGYSVSREKKERFSLILESASTNQTSMYLCASSSPLGLSTYEQYFGPGTRLTVT.

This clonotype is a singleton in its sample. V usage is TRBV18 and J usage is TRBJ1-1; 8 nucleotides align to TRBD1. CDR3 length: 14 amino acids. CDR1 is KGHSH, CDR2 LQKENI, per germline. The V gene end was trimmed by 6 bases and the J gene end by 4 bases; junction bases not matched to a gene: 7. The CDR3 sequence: CASSTGGSSTEAFF. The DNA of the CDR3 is TGTGCCAGCTCCACAGGGGGTTCTTCCACTGAAGCTTTCTTT.

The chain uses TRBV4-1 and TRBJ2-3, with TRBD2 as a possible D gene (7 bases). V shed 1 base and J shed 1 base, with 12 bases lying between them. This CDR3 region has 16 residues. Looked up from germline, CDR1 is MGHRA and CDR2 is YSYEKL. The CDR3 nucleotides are TGCGCCAGCAGCCAAGTTCGCGGGGGCCGCACAGATACGCAGTATTTT. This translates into CASSQVRGGRTDTQYF.

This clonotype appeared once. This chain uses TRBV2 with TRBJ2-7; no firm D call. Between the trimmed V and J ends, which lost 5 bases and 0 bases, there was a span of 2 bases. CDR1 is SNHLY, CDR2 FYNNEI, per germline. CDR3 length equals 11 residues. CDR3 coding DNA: TGTGCCAGCAGTTACTCCTACGAGCAGTACTTC. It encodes CASSYSYEQYF.

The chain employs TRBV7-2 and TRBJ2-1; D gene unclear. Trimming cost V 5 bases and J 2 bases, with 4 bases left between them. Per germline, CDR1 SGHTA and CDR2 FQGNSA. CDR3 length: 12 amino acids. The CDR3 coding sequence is TGTGCCAGCAGCCCAGCCTACAATGAGCAGTTCTTC. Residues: CASSPAYNEQFF.

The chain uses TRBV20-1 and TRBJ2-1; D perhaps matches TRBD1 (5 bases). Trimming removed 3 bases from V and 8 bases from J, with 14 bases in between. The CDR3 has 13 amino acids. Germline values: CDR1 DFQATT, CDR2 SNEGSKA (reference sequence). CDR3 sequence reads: CSARGEGAHEQFF. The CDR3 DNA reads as TGCAGTGCTAGGGGCGAAGGGGCCCATGAGCAGTTCTTC.

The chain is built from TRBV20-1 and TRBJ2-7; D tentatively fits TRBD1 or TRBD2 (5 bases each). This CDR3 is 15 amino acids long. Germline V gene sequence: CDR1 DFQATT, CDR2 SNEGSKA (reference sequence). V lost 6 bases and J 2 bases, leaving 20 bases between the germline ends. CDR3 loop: CSAYGATRYTYEQYF. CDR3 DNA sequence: TGCAGTGCCTACGGGGCGACGCGATACACCTACGAGCAGTACTTC.